A single sample is the source of the 8 T cell receptor beta chains below, sequenced in a study of CD8 T cells in Susac syndrome. Random hexamers primed reverse transcription of 0.5 to 1 ug RNA. TCRdb reprocessed the immunoSEQ multiplex PCR reads via MiXCR and lists one record per CDR3 protein. The repertoire has about 120,000 distinct CDR3 sequences, less than 95% of them found once; the top ten carry approximately 0.13%. Specimen: CD4+ T cells from PBMCs. These receptor sequences come from a human donor with multiple sclerosis.

The rearrangement links TRBV9 to TRBJ2-7, with D perhaps matching TRBD2 (6 bases). Between the trimmed V and J ends, which lost 5 bases and 7 bases, there was a span of 13 bases. In germline, CDR1 is SGDLS, CDR2 YYNGEE. CDR3 length equals 12 residues. This CDR3 is CASSRTAGEQYF. The DNA for the CDR3 is TGTGCCAGCAGTCGGACGGCGGGAGAGCAGTACTTC.

The chain joins TRBV7-2 to TRBJ1-2, with TRBD1 matching 9 bases. Germline CDR1 is SGHTA and CDR2 is FQGNSA. The V segment lost 1 base and the J segment 8 bases; nucleotides outside the gene matches: 8. The CDR3 is made up of 15 amino acids. The CDR3 bases are TGTGCCAGCAGCTTAGAATGGACAGGGGCGGCGGGCTACACCTTC. Its protein product is CASSLEWTGAAGYTF.

The V and J genes are TRBV29-1 and TRBJ2-1; 10 bases are a match to TRBD1. Germline CDR1 is SQVTM and CDR2 is ANQGSEA. V lost 8 bases to trimming and J lost 8 bases; unmatched junction nucleotides: 12. CDR3 length: 14 residues. The CDR3 DNA sequence: TGCAGCTTCTCCGGGACAGGGGAGTTGGATGAGCAGTTCTTC. The encoded protein is CSFSGTGELDEQFF.

V gene TRBV27 combines with J gene TRBJ2-3; D is possibly TRBD1 (5 bases). V lost 8 bases and J lost 5, with 8 bases in between. The germline V gene encodes CDR1 MNHEY and CDR2 SMNVEV (reference sequence). This CDR3 region has 11 residues. CDR3 nucleotide sequence: TGTGCCAGCGCTAGGGGAGATACGCAGTATTTT. Translating gives CASARGDTQYF.

The chain is built from TRBV6-2 or TRBV6-3 and TRBJ2-2; perhaps D is TRBD1 or TRBD2 (5 bases each). CDR1 is MNHEY, CDR2 SVGEGT, per germline. V lost 5 bases and J lost 7, with 11 bases in between. The CDR3 extends over 13 amino acids. DNA of the CDR3: TGTGCCAGCAGTCGGGACCCTAGCGGGGAGCTGTTTTTT. Protein: CASSRDPSGELFF.

The chain's CDR3 is CASSLEGVGLEQFF. The CDR3 DNA is TGCGCCAGCAGCTTGGAAGGGGTAGGGCTTGAGCAGTTCTTC. The chain has TRBV5-1 and TRBJ2-1, with D perhaps matching TRBD1 (5 bases). The germline V gene has CDR1 SGHRS and CDR2 YFSETQ. Trimming stripped 0 bases from V and 9 bases from J, with 13 bases between. The CDR3 is 14 amino acids.

The V call is TRBV27, the J call TRBJ1-1, with TRBD1 matching over 9 bases. The junction had 22 bases not matched to a gene; V was cut back by 9 bases and J by 2 bases. Germline CDR1 is MNHEY and CDR2 is SMNVEV (reference sequence). This CDR3 has 19 amino acids. CDR3 DNA: TGTGCCAGTAACCGAAGGCCGGGACAGGGAAGGGGTATAAACACTGAAGCTTTCTTT. Its protein product is CASNRRPGQGRGINTEAFF.

The chain employs TRBV6-1 and TRBJ1-3, with D uncertain. The CDR3 spans 13 residues. Germline V CDR1 and CDR2: MNHNS, SASEGT. Trimming removed 1 base at V and 4 bases at J, with 5 bases between. The CDR3 reads CASSEGPGNTIYF. In DNA, the CDR3 is TGTGCCAGCAGTGAAGGTCCGGGAAACACCATATATTTT.